This T cell receptor beta chain appears in the sequencing data of a study of T cells in tumors after PD-1 blockade. Across the whole study: Either cemiplimab 350 mg every 2 weeks or pembrolizumab 200 mg every 3 weeks was given. Some patients also took daily vismodegib 150 mg during anti-PD-1 treatment.

This clone came up once. The antigen remains undetermined. This CDR3 comprises 16 residues. The V end was cut by 3 bases, the J end by 2 bases, with 16 bases between. The germline gives CDR1 MDHEN, CDR2 SYDVKM. General observations from the study: Blood contained about 42% of the tumor's TCR clonotypes.

Assay used: immunoSEQ multiplex PCR; TCRdb lists only in-frame clones, some missing. This sample has about 33,000 clones; around 80% occur once, and the top ten carry roughly 40%. Here the sequenced sample was PBMCs, taken before anti-PD-1 treatment. The sequence came from a human donor with basal cell carcinoma. The rearrangement joins TRBV28 to TRBJ1-2, with a weak D call TRBD1 (5 bases). Here the CDR3 reads CASSLGRGTKNYGYTF. The CDR3 DNA follows: TGTGCCAGCAGTTTGGGTAGGGGCACGAAGAACTATGGCTACACCTTC.